The rows below give T cell receptor beta chains drawn from one sample of a study of blood T cell repertoires in COVID-19. The table came from immunoSEQ multiplex PCR; TCRdb's copy has only in-frame clones and leaves some out. The sample yields approximately 400,000 clones, 91% seen once. The sample comprised PBMCs or T cells enriched from blood (not recorded which). The receptor source for this set is a middle-aged woman who had been exposed to COVID-19. The conserved cysteine and the conserved F or W are not part of the CDR3 here.

j_call,v_call,cdr3_length,cdr3_aa
TRBJ1-1,TRBV14,13,ASSQVRGFSTEAF
TRBJ1-5,TRBV11-2,12,ASSRTGANQPQH
TRBJ1-5,TRBV7-9,14,ASSLAGQGQYQPQH
TRBJ1-5,TRBV15,12,ATSSRQGNQPQH
TRBJ2-2,TRBV7-2,15,ASSAGLAGSRTGELF
TRBJ1-2,TRBV3-1/TRBV3-2,10,ASSQEGGGYT
TRBJ1-2,TRBV18,13,ASSPGQGANYGYT
TRBJ1-6,TRBV19,13,ASSIRGFYNSPLH
TRBJ2-7,TRBV27,11,ASSSWPSYEQY
TRBJ1-1,TRBV7-3,14,ASSLAPGRANTEAF
TRBJ1-2,TRBV27,14,ASSLDGVDSRRDYT
TRBJ2-2,TRBV27,12,ASSSTQGAGELF
TRBJ1-1,TRBV27,12,ASSFSGGNTEAF
TRBJ1-6,TRBV23-1,13,ASSHSKILSRALH
TRBJ2-7,TRBV5-4,11,AAGGGLVYEQY